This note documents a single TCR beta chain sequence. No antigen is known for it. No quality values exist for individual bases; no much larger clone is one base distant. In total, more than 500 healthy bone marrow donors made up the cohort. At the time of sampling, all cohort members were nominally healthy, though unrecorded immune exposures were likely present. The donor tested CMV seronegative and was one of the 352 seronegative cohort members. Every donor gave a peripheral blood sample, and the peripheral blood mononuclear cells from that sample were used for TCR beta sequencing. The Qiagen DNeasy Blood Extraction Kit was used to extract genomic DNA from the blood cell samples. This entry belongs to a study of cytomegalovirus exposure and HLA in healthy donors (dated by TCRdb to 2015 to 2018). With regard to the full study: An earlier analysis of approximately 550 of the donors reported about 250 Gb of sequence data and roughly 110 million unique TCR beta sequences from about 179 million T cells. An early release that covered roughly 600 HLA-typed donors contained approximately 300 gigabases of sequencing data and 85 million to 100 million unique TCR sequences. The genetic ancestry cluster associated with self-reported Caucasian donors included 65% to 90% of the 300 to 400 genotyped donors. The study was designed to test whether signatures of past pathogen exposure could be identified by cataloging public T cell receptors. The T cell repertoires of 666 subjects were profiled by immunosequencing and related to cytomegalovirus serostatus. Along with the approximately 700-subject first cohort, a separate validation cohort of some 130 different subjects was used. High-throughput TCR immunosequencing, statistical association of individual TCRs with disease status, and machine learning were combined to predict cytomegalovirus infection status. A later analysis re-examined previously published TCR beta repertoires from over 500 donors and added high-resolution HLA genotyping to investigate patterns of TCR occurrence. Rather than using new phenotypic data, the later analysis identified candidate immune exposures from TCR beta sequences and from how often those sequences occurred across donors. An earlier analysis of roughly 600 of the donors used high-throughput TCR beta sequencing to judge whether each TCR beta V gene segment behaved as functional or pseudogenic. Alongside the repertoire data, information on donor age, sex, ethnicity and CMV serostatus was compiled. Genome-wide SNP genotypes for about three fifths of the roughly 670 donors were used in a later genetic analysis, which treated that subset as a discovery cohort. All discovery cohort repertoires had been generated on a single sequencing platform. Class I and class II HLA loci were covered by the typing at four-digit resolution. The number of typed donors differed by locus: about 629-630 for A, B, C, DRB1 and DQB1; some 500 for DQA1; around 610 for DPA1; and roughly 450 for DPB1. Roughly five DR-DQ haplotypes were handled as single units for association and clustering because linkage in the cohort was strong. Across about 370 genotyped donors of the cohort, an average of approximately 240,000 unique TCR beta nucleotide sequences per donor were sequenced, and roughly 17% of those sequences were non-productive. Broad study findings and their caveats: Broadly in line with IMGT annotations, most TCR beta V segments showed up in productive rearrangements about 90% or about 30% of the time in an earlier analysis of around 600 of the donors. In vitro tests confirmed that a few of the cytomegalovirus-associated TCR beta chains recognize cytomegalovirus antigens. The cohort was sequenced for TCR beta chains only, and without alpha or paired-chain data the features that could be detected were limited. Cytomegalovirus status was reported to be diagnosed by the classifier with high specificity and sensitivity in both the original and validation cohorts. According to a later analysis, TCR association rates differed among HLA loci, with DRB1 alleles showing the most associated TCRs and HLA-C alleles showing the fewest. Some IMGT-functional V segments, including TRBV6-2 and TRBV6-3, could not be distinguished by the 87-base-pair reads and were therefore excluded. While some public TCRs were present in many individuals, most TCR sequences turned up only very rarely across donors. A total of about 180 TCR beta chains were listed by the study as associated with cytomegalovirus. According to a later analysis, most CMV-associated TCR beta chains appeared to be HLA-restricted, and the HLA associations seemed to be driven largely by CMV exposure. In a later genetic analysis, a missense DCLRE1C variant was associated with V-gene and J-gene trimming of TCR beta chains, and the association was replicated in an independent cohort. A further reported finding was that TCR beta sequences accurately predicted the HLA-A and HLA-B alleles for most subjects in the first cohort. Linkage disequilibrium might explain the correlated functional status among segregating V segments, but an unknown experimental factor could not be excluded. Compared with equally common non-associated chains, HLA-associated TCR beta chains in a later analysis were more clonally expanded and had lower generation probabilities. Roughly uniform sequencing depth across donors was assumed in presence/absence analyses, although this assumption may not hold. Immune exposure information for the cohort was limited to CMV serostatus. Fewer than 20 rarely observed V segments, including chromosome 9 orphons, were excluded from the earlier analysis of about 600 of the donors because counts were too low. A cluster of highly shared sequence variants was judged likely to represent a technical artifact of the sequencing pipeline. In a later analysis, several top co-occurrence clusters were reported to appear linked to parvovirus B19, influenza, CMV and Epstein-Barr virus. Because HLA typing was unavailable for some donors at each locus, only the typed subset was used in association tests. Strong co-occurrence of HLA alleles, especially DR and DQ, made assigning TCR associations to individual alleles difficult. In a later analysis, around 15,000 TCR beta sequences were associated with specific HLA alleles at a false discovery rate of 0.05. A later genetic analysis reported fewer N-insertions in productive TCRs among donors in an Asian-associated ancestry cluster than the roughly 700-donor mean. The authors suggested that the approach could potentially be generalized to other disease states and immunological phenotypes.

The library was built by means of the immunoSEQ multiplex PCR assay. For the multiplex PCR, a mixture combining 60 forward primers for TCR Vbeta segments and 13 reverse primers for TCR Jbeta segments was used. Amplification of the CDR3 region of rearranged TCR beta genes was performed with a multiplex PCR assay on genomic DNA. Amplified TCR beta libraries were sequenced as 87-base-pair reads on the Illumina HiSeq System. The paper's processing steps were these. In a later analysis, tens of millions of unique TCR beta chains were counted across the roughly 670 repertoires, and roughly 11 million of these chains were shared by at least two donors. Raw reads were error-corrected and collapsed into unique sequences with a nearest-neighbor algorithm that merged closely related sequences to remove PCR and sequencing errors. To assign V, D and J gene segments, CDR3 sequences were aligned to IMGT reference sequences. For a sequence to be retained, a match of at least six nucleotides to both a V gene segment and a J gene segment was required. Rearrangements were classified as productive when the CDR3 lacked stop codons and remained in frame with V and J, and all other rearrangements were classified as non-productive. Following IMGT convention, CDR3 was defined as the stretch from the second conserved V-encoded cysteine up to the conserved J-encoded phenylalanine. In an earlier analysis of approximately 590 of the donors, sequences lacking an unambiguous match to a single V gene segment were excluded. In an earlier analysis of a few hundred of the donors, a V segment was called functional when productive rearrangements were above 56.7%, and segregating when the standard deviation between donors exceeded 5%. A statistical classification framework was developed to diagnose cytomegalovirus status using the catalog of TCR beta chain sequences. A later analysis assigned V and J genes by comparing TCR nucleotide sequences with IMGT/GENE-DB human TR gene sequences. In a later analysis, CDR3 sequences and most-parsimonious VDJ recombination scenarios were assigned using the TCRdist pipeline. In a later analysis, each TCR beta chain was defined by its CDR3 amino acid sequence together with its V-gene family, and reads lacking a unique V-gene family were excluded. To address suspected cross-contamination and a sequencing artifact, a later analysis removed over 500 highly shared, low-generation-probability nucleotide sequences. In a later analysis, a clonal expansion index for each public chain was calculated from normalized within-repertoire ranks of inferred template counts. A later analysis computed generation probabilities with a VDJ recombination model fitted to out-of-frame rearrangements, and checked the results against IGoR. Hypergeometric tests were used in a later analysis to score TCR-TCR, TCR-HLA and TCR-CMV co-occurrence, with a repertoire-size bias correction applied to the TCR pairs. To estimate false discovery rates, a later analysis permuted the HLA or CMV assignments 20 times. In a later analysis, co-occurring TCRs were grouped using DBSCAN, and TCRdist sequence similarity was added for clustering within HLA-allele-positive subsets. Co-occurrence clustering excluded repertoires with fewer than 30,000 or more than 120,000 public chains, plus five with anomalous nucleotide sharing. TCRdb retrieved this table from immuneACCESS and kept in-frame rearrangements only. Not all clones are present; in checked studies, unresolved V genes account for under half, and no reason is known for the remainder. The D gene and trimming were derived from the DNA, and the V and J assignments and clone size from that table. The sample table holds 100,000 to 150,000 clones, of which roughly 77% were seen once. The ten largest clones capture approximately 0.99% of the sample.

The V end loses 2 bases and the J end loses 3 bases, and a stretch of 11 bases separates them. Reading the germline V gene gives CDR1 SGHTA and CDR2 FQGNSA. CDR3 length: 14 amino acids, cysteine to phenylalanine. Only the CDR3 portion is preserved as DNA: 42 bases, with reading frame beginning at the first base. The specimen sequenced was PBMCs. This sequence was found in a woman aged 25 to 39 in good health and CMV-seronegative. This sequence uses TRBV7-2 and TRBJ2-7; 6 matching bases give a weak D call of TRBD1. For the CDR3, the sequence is CASSLLPGDYEQYF. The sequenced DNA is TGTGCCAGCAGCTTACTTCCAGGGGACTACGAGCAGTACTTC. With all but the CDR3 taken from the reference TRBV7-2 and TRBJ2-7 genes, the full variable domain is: GAGVSQSPSNKVTEKGKDVELRCDPISGHTALYWYRQSLGQGLEFLIYFQGNSAPDKSGLPSDRFSAERTGGSVSTLTIQRTQQEDSAVYLCASSLLPGDYEQYFGPGTRLTVT.